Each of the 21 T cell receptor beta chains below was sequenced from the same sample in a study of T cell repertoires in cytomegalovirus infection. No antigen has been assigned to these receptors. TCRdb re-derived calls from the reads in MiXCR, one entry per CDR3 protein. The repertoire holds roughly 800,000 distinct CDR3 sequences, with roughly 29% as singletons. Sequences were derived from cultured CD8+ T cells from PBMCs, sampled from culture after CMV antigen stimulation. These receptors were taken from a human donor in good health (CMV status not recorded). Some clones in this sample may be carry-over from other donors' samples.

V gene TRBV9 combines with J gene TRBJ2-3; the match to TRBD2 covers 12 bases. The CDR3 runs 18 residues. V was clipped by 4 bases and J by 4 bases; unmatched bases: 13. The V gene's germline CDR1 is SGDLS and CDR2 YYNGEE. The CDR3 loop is CASSSLILAGGPADTQYF. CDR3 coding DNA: TGTGCCAGCAGCTCCCTCATTCTAGCGGGGGGGCCGGCAGATACGCAGTATTTT. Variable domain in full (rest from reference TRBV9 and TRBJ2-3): DSGVTQTPKHLITATGQRVTLRCSPRSGDLSVYWYQQSLDQGLQFLIQYYNGEERAKGNILERFSAQQFPDLHSELNLSSLELGDSALYFCASSSLILAGGPADTQYFGPGTRLTVL.

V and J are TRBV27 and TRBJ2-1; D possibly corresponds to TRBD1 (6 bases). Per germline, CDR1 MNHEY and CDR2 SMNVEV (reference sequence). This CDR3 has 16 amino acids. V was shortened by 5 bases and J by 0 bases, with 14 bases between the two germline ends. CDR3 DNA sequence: TGTGCCAGCAGTATGGACAGTTTTGGCTCCTACAATGAGCAGTTCTTC. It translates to CASSMDSFGSYNEQFF.

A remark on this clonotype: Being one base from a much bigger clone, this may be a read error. In DNA form, the CDR3 reads TGTGCCAGCAGTCATCATCTCCCGACACACGAAGACACCGGGGAGCTGTTTTTT. Protein sequence: CASSHHLPTHEDTGELFF. The V and J genes are TRBV7-6 and TRBJ2-2; D not certain. CDR1 SGHVS and CDR2 FNYEAQ come from the germline V gene. The CDR3 sequence is 18 residues long. V shed 6 bases and J shed 3 bases, with 23 bases lying between them. The full variable domain, with the rest looked up from reference TRBV7-6 and TRBJ2-2, is GAGVSQSPRYKVTKRGQDVALRCDPISGHVSLYWYRQALGQGPEFLTYFNYEAQQDKSGLPNDRFSAERPEGSISTLTIQRTEQRDSAMYRCASSHHLPTHEDTGELFFGEGSRLTVL.

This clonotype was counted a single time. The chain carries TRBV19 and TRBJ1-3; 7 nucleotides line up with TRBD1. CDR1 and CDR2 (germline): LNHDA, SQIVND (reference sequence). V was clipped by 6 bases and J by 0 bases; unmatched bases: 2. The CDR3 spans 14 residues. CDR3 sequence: CASRTGNSGNTIYF. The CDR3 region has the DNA TGTGCCAGTAGGACAGGGAACTCTGGAAACACCATATATTTT. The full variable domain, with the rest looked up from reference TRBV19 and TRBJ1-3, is DGGITQSPKYLFRKEGQNVTLSCEQNLNHDAMYWYRQDPGQGLRLIYYSQIVNDFQKGDIAEGYSVSREKKESFPLTVTSAQKNPTAFYLCASRTGNSGNTIYFGEGSWLTVV.

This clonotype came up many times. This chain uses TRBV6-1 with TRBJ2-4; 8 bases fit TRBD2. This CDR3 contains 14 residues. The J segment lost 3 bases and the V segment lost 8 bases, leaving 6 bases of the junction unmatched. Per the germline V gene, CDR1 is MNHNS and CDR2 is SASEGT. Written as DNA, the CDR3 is TGTGCCAGCCGGGGGGGCCGTGGCAAAAACATTCAGTACTTC. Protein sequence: CASRGGRGKNIQYF.

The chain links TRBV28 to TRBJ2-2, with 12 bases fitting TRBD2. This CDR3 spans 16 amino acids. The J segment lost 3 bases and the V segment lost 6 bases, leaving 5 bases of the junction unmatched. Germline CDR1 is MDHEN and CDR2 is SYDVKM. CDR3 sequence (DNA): TGTGCCAGCAGAGGTCTAGCGGGGGGGGACACCGGGGAGCTGTTTTTT. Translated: CASRGLAGGDTGELFF.

This chain's CDR3 is CASGTSSGGERETQYF. CDR3 coding DNA: TGTGCCAGCGGGACTTCTAGCGGGGGGGAAAGGGAGACCCAGTACTTC. The chain uses TRBV12-3 or TRBV12-4 and TRBJ2-5, with 12 bases aligning to TRBD2. This CDR3 contains 16 residues. J lost 5 bases, V lost 8 bases, and 12 bases had no gene match.

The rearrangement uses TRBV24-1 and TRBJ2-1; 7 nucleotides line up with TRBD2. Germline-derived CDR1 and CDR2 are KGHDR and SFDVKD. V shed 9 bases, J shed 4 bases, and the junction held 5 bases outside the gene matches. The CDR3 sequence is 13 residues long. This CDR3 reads CATQKRGYNEQFF. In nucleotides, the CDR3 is TGTGCCACCCAAAAGCGGGGATACAATGAGCAGTTCTTC.

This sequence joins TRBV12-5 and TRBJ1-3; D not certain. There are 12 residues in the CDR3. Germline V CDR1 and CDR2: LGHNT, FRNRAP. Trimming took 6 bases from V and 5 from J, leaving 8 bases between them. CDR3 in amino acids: CASGPTRNTIYF. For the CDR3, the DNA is TGTGCTAGTGGCCCCACCAGAAACACCATATATTTT.

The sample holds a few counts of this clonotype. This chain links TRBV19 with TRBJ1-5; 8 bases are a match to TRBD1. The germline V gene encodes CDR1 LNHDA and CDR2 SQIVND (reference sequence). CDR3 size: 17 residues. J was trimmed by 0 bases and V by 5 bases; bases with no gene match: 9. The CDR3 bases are TGTGCCAGTAGTCTGGACAGGGCCGTTTATAGCAATCAGCCCCAGCATTTT. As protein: CASSLDRAVYSNQPQHF.

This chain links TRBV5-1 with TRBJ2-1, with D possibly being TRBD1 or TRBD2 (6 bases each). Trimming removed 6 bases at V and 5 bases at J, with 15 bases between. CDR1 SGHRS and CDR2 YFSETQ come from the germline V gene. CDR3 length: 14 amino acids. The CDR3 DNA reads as TGCGCCAGCAAGACGGGGGCAGGAGACAATGAGCAGTTCTTC. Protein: CASKTGAGDNEQFF.

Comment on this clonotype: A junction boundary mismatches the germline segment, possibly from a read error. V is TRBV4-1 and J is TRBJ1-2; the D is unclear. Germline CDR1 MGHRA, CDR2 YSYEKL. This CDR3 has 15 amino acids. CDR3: CASSQDNALAYSYTF. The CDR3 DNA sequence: TGCGCCAGCAGCCAAGATAACGCCTTGGCCTATAGCTACACCTTC.

For the CDR3, the DNA is TGTGCCAGCAGTAAGAGGGGGTTACAAGAGACCCAGTACTTC. This translates into CASSKRGLQETQYF. V gene TRBV6-2 or TRBV6-3 combines with J gene TRBJ2-5, with D possibly matching TRBD1 (6 bases). Trimming left V 5 bases short and J 2 bases short, with 12 bases between. The CDR3 length is 14 residues. Germline V CDR1 and CDR2: MNHEY, SVGEGT.

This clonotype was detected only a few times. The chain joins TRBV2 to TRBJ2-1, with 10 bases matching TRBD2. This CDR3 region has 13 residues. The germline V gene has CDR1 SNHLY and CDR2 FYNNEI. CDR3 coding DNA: TGTGCAACCCCAGCGGGGGGGCCCAATGAGCAGTTCTTC. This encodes CATPAGGPNEQFF. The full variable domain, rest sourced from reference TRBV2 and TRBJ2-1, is EPEVTQTPSHQVTQMGQEVILRCVPISNHLYFYWYRQILGQKVEFLVSFYNNEISEKSEIFDDQFSVERPDGSNFTLKIRSTKLEDSAMYFCATPAGGPNEQFFGPGTRLTVL.

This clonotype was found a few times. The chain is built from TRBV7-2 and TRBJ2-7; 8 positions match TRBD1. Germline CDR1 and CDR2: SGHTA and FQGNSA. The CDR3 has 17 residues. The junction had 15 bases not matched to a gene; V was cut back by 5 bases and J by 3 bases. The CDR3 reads CASSPDTGGTLVYEQYF. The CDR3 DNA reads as TGTGCCAGCAGCCCCGATACAGGGGGGACGTTAGTCTACGAGCAGTACTTC.

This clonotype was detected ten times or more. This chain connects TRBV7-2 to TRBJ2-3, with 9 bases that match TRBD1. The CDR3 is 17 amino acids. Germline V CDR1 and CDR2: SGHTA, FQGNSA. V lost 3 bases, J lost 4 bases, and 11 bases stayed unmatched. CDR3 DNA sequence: TGTGCCAGCAGCTTTTTTCCGGGACAGGGAGGCTCAGATACGCAGTATTTT. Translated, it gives CASSFFPGQGGSDTQYF. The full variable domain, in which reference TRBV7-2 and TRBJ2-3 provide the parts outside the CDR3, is GAGVSQSPSNKVTEKGKDVELRCDPISGHTALYWYRQSLGQGLEFLIYFQGNSAPDKSGLPSDRFSAERTGGSVSTLTIQRTQQEDSAVYLCASSFFPGQGGSDTQYFGPGTRLTVL.

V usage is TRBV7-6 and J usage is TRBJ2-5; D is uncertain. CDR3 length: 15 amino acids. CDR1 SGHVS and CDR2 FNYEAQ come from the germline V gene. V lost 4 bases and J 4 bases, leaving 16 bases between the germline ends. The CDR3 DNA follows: TGTGCCAGCAGCTCCTCCCTGTCCCTGGGAGAGACCCAGTACTTC. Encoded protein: CASSSSLSLGETQYF.

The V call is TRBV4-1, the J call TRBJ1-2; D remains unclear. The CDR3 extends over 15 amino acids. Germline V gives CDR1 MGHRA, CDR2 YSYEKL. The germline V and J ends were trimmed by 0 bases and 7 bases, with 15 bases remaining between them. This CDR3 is CASSQDPALEGGYTF. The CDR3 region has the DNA TGCGCCAGCAGCCAAGATCCGGCCTTGGAAGGTGGCTACACCTTC.

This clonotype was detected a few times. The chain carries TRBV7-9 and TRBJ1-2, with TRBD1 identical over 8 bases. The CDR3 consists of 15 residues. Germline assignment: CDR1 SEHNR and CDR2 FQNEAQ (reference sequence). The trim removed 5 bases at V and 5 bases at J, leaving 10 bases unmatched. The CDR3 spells CASSPDRVSIYGYTF. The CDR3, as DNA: TGTGCCAGCAGCCCGGACAGGGTTTCAATTTATGGCTACACCTTC.

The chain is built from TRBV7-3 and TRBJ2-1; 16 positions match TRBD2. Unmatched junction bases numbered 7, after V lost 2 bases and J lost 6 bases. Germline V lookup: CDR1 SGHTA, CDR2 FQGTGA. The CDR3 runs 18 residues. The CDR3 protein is CASSLRGLAGGPPNEQFF. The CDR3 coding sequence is TGTGCCAGCAGCTTACGGGGACTAGCGGGGGGGCCTCCCAATGAGCAGTTCTTC.

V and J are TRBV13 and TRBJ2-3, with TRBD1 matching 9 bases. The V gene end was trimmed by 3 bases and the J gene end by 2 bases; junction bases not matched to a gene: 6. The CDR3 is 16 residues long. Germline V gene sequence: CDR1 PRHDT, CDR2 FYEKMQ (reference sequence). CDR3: CASSFRQGDATDTQYF. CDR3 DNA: TGTGCCAGCAGCTTCCGACAGGGGGACGCCACAGATACGCAGTATTTT. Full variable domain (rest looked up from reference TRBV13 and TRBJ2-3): AAGVIQSPRHLIKEKRETATLKCYPIPRHDTVYWYQQGPGQDPQFLISFYEKMQSDKGSIPDRFSAQQFSDYHSELNMSSLELGDSALYFCASSFRQGDATDTQYFGPGTRLTVL.